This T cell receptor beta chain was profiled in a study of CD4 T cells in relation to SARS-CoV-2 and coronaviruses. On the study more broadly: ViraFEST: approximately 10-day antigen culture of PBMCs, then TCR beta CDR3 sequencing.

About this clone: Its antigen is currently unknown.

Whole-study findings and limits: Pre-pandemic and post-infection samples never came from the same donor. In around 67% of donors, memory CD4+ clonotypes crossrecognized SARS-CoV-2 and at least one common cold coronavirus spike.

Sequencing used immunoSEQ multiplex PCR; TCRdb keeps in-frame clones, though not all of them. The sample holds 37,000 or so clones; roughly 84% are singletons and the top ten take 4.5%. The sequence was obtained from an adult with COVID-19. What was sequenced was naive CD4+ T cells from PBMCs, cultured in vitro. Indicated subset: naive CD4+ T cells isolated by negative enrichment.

The CDR3 DNA is TGTGCCAGCAGCTTAGCTTATGGCAGCGATGGAAACACCATATATTTT. Protein product: CASSLAYGSDGNTIYF. The rearrangement joins TRBV7-9 to TRBJ1-3; D not certain. The CDR3 is 16 residues long. Germline V gene data show CDR1 as SEHNR and CDR2 as FQNEAQ (reference sequence). V lost 0 bases, J lost 3 bases, and 12 bases lay in between.